This entry features one TCR beta chain sequence. This specimen comes from a study of blood T cell repertoires in COVID-19. Study in general: Whether acute or convalescent, the COVID-19 samples came from the United States, Italy and Spain.

Clones were read by immunoSEQ multiplex PCR, and TCRdb kept only the in-frame ones, dropping some. The table lists some 250,000 clones, roughly 80% of them singletons, with approximately 8% in the top ten. Germline V gene lookup returns CDR1 KGHSH and CDR2 LQKENI. The CDR3 length is 15 residues. Between the trimmed V and J ends, which lost 0 bases and 1 base, there was a span of 9 bases. The chain uses TRBV18 and TRBJ1-2; possibly TRBD1 for D (5 bases). This receptor was obtained from a woman of 80 years or more with acute or convalescent COVID-19. Source material: peripheral blood. The CDR3 DNA reads TGTGCCAGCTCACCACCGGGGCGGGGTAACTATGGCTACACCTTC. Translated, it gives CASSPPGRGNYGYTF.